These T cell receptor beta chains were read from a single sample in a study of OX40 agonist ivuxolimab in advanced cancers. Some clones are missing from TCRdb's copy, which holds only in-frame ones; the method was immunoSEQ multiplex PCR. The table lists about 94,000 clones, more than 90% of them singletons. Specimen: CD4+ or CD8+ T cells sorted from blood, collected in a trial of the OX40 agonist ivuxolimab. The receptors shown here come from an adult with an advanced solid tumor such as melanoma, head and neck, liver or kidney cancer. CDR3s include the opening cysteine and the closing phenylalanine or tryptophan. A D gene is named only where the DNA matches it firmly. Clone size, where shown, is once, few, many, or a class for clones that have expanded.

v_gene	d_gene	j_gene	abundance	CDR3aa	CDR3nt
TRBV7-9	NA	TRBJ1-1	NA	CASSSRNTEAFF	TGTGCCAGCAGCTCTAGGAACACTGAAGCTTTCTTT
TRBV13	TRBD2	TRBJ2-7	NA	CASSLRAGGNYEQYF	TGTGCCAGCAGCTTACGAGCGGGGGGCAACTACGAGCAGTACTTC
TRBV15	NA	TRBJ1-1	NA	CATSRLADRGFEAFF	TGTGCCACCAGCAGGCTGGCAGACAGAGGATTTGAAGCTTTCTTT
TRBV9	NA	TRBJ2-2	NA	CASSEGANTGELFF	TGTGCCAGCAGCGAGGGGGCGAACACCGGGGAGCTGTTTTTT
TRBV9	NA	TRBJ1-2	NA	CASSETASLYGYTF	TGCGCCAGCAGCGAGACAGCAAGTCTCTATGGCTACACCTTC
TRBV2	NA	TRBJ2-3	NA	CASSSSGERVAF	TGTGCCAGCAGTTCTAGTGGGGAGAGGGTCGCGTTT
TRBV19	NA	TRBJ1-5	NA	CASSIVGAWSNQPQHF	TGTGCCAGTAGTATTGTGGGGGCTTGGAGCAATCAGCCCCAGCATTTT
TRBV10-2	TRBD1	TRBJ1-5	NA	CASSELYDRVGQPQHF	TGCGCCAGCAGTGAACTATACGACAGGGTAGGGCAGCCCCAGCATTTT
TRBV15	NA	TRBJ2-7	once	CATSRDLMAGNEQYF	TGTGCCACCAGCAGAGATTTAATGGCCGGAAACGAGCAGTACTTC
TRBV9	NA	TRBJ2-7	NA	CASSVARRGEQYF	TGTGCCAGCAGCGTAGCTCGGAGGGGCGAGCAGTACTTC
TRBV5-6	TRBD1	TRBJ2-7	NA	CASSLGQPREQYF	TGTGCCAGCAGCCTGGGACAGCCTCGCGAGCAGTACTTC
TRBV6-1	TRBD1	TRBJ2-7	NA	CASSALPGQGALFEQYF	TGTGCCAGCAGTGCTTTGCCGGGACAGGGGGCCCTTTTCGAGCAGTACTTC
TRBV27	NA	TRBJ2-7	NA	CASSHGQLSYEQYF	TGTGCCAGCAGTCATGGACAGCTTTCCTACGAGCAGTACTTC
TRBV4-2	NA	TRBJ1-1	NA	CASSQDVGQPNTEAFF	TGTGCCAGCAGCCAAGACGTAGGACAGCCGAACACTGAAGCTTTCTTT
TRBV7-9	NA	TRBJ1-1	NA	CASSSPGRAYTEAFF	TGTGCCAGCAGCTCCCCAGGCCGGGCTTACACTGAAGCTTTCTTT
TRBV30	NA	TRBJ2-1	NA	CAWSTGDVYNEQFF	TGTGCCTGGAGTACAGGAGACGTATACAATGAGCAGTTCTTC
TRBV27	NA	TRBJ2-7	NA	CASRRIGSYEQYF	TGTGCCAGCAGAAGGATAGGGTCCTACGAGCAGTACTTC
TRBV5-1	NA	TRBJ2-7	NA	CASSLQGNEQYF	TGCGCCAGCAGCCTTCAGGGGAACGAGCAGTACTTC
TRBV4-1	NA	TRBJ2-3	NA	CASSPTRQGSSDTQYF	TGCGCCAGCAGCCCCACGAGGCAGGGAAGTTCAGATACGCAGTATTTT
TRBV11-3	TRBD2	TRBJ2-3	NA	CASSLLAGTSEDTQYF	TGTGCCAGCAGCTTACTAGCGGGAACGTCCGAAGATACGCAGTATTTT
TRBV18	TRBD2	TRBJ2-4	NA	CASSPNPGTSGRNIQYF	TGTGCCAGCTCACCAAACCCCGGGACTAGCGGGAGAAACATTCAGTACTTC
TRBV14	TRBD2	TRBJ2-1	NA	CASSRSPSGTLNEQFF	TGTGCCAGCAGCCGAAGCCCTAGCGGGACCCTGAATGAGCAGTTCTTC
TRBV19	NA	TRBJ2-7	NA	CASSIDRVEQYF	TGTGCCAGTAGTATAGATCGGGTGGAGCAGTACTTC
TRBV4-1	NA	TRBJ1-4	NA	CASSQWGEKLFF	TGCGCCAGCAGCCAATGGGGTGAAAAACTGTTTTTT
TRBV25-1	NA	TRBJ2-7	NA	CASSGAYEQYF	TGTGCCAGCAGTGGGGCCTACGAGCAGTACTTC
TRBV7-9	TRBD2	TRBJ2-7	NA	CASSGLADRYEQYF	TGTGCCAGCAGTGGACTAGCGGACAGATACGAGCAGTACTTC
TRBV7-9	NA	TRBJ2-7	NA	CASTESYEQYF	TGTGCCAGCACGGAATCCTACGAGCAGTACTTC